This T cell receptor (beta chain) was found in a study of preoperative IRX-2 immunotherapy in early breast cancer. Only in-frame clones appear in the TCRdb table, and some are missing; sequencing was by immunoSEQ multiplex PCR. The table includes roughly 42,000 clones, 60% to 80% detected once. Treatment indicated: preoperative locoregional IRX-2 cytokine immunotherapy. Patients received preoperative, locoregional IRX-2 cytokine immunotherapy in a phase Ib study. Trimming cost V 3 bases and J 1 base, with 7 bases left between them. Germline-derived CDR1 and CDR2 are LNHDA and SQIVND (reference sequence). The CDR3 sequence is 15 residues long.

The chain carries TRBV19 and TRBJ2-6; D not certain. This TCR was sampled from a human donor with breast cancer. Source: tumor tissue, taken after IRX-2 immunotherapy. The CDR3 DNA is TGTGCCAGTAGTATCCCTGGATCTGGGGCCAACGTCCTGACTTTC. Its translation: CASSIPGSGANVLTF.